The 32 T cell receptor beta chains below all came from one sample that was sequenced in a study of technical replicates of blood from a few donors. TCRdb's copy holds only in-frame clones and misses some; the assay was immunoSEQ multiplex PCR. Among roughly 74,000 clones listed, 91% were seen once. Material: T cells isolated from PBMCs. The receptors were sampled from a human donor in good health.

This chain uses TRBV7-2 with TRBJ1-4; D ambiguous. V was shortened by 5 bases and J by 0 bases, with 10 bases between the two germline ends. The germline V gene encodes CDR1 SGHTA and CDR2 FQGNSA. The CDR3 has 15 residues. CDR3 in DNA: TGTGCCAGCAGCCAGAACAGTGCAACTAATGAAAAACTGTTTTTT. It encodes CASSQNSATNEKLFF.

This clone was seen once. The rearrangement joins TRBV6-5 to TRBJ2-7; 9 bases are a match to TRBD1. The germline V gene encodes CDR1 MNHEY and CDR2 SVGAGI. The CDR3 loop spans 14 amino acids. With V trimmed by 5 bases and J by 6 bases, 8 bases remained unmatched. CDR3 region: CASSPPGTGSEQYF. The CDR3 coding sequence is TGTGCCAGCAGTCCACCTGGGACAGGGAGCGAGCAGTACTTC.

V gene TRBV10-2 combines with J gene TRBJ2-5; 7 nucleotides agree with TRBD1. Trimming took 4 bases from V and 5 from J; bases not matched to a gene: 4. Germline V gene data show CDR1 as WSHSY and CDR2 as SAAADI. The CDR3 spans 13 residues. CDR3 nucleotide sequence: TGCGCCAGCAGTGCAGGACAGGTTGAGACCCAGTACTTC. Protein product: CASSAGQVETQYF.

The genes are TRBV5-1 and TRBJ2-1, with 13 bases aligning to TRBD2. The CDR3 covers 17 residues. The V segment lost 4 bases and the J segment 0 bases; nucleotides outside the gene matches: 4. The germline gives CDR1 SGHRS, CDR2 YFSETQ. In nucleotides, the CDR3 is TGCGCCAGCAGCGAGGGACTAGCGGGAAGCTCCTACAATGAGCAGTTCTTC. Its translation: CASSEGLAGSSYNEQFF.

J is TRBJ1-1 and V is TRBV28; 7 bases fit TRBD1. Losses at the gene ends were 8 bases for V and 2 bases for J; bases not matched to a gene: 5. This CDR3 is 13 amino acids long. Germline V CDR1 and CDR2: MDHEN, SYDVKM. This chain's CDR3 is CASRQGGNTEAFF. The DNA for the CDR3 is TGTGCCAGCCGACAGGGAGGAAACACTGAAGCTTTCTTT. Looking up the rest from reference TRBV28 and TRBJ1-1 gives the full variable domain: DVKVTQSSRYLVKRTGEKVFLECVQDMDHENMFWYRQDPGLGLRLIYFSYDVKMKEKGDIPEGYSVSREKKERFSLILESASTNQTSMYLCASRQGGNTEAFFGQGTRLTVV.

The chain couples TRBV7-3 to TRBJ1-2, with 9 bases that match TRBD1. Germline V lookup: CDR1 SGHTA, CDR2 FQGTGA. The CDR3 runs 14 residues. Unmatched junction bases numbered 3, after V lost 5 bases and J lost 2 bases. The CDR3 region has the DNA TGTGCCAGCAGCACCGGGACAGGGAACTATGGCTACACCTTC. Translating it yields CASSTGTGNYGYTF.

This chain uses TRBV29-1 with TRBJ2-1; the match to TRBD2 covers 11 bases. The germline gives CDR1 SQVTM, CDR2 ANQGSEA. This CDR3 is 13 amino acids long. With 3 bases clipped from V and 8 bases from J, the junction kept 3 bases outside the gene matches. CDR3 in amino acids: CSVDILAGDEQFF. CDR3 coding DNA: TGCAGCGTTGATATACTAGCGGGAGATGAGCAGTTCTTC.

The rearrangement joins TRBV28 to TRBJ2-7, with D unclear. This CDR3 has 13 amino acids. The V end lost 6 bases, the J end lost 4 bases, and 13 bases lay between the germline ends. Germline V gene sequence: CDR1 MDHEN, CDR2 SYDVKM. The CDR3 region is CASRWAEDYEQYF. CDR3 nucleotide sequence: TGTGCCAGCAGATGGGCAGAAGATTACGAGCAGTACTTC.

As DNA, the CDR3 is TGTGCCAGCTCACGACCGACAGAAACTAATGAAAAACTGTTTTTT. It encodes CASSRPTETNEKLFF. The V and J genes are TRBV18 and TRBJ1-4; D is perhaps TRBD1 (5 bases). Trimming stripped 4 bases from V and 1 base from J, with 10 bases between. The CDR3 length is 15 residues. Germline assignment: CDR1 KGHSH and CDR2 LQKENI.

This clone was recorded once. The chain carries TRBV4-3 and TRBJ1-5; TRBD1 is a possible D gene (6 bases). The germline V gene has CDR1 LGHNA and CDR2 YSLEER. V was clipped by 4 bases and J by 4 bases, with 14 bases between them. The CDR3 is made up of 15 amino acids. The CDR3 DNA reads TGCGCCAGCAGCCGCATCCGGGACAAAAATCAGCCCCAGCATTTT. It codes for CASSRIRDKNQPQHF.

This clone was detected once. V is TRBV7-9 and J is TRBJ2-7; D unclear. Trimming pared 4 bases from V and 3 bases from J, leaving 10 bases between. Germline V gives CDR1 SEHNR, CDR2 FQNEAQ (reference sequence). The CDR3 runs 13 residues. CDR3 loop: CASSSTANYEQYF. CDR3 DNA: TGTGCCAGCAGCTCAACAGCAAACTACGAGCAGTACTTC.

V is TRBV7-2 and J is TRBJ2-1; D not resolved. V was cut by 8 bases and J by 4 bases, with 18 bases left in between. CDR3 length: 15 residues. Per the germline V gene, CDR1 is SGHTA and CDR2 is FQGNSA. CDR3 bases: TGTGCCAGCGCCCGGAGTGGCGGTATTTACAATGAGCAGTTCTTC. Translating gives CASARSGGIYNEQFF.

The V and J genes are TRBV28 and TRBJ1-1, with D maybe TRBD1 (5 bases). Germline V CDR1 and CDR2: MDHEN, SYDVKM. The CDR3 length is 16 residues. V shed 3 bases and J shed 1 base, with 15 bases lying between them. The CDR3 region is CASSFGGEYWNTEAFF. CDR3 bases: TGTGCCAGCAGTTTTGGGGGGGAGTATTGGAACACTGAAGCTTTCTTT.

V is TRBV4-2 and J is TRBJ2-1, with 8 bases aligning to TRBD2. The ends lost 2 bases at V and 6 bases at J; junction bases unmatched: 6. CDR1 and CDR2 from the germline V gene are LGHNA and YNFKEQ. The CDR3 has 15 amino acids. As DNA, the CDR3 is TGTGCCAGCAGCCAAAACGACGGGACTAGCAATGAGCAGTTCTTC. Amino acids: CASSQNDGTSNEQFF.

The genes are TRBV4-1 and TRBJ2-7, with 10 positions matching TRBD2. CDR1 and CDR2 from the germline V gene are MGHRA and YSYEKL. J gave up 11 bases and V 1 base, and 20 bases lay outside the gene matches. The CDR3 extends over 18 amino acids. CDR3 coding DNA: TGCGCCAGCAGCCAAGGAACCCAAACTAGCGGGGCACCAAGAGGGAAGTACTTC. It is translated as CASSQGTQTSGAPRGKYF.

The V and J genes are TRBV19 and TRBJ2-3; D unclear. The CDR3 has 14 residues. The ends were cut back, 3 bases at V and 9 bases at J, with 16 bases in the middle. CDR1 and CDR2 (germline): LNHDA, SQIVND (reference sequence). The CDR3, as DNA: TGTGCCAGTAGTATCTCCACCTATGGGCAAACGCAGTATTTT. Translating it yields CASSISTYGQTQYF.

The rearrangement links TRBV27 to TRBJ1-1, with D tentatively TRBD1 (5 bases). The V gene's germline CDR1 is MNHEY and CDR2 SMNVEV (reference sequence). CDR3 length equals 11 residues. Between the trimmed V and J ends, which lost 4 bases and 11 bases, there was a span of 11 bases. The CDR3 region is CASSSNGGAFF. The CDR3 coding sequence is TGTGCCAGCAGTTCTAACGGGGGTGCTTTCTTT.

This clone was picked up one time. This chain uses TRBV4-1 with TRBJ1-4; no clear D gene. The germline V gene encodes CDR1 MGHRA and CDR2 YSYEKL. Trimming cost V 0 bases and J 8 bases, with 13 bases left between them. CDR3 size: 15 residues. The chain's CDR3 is CASSQDELVYEKLFF. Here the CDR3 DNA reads TGCGCCAGCAGCCAAGATGAGTTGGTATACGAAAAACTGTTTTTT.

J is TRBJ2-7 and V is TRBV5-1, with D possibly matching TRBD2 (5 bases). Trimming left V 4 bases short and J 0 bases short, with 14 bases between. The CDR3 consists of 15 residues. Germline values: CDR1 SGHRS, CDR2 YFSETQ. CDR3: CASSALGVSSYEQYF. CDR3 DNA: TGCGCCAGCAGCGCGCTCGGGGTCAGCTCCTACGAGCAGTACTTC.

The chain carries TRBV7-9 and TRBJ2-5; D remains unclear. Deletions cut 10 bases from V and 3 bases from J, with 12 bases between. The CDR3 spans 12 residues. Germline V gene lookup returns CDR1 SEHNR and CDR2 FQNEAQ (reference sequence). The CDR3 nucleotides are TGTGCCAACACAGACGGTAAAGAGACCCAGTACTTC. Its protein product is CANTDGKETQYF.

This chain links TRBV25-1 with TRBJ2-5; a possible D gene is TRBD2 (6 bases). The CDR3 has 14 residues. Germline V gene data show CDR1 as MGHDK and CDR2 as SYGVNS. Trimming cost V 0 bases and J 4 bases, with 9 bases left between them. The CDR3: CASSEYRELETQYF. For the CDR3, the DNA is TGTGCCAGCAGTGAATATCGGGAGTTAGAGACCCAGTACTTC.

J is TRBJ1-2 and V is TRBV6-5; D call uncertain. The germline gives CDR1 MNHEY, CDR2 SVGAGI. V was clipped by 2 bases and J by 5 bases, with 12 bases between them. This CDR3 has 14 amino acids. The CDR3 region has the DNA TGTGCCAGCAGTTACGGCCGGGGTGGGTATGGCTACACCTTC. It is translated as CASSYGRGGYGYTF.

CDR3 in DNA: TGTGCCAGCAGTGAACGACAGGGTTCGGGAAACACCATATATTTT. Translating gives CASSERQGSGNTIYF. The gene calls are TRBV2 and TRBJ1-3, with TRBD1 identical over 7 bases. J gave up 4 bases and V 2 bases, and 5 bases lay outside the gene matches. The CDR3 has 15 amino acids. Germline lookup yields CDR1 SNHLY and CDR2 FYNNEI.

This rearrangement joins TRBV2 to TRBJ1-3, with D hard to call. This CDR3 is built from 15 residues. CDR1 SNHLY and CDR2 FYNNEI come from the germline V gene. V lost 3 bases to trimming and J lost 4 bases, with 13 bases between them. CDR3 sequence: CASSEVGSRGNTIYF. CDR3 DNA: TGTGCCAGCAGTGAGGTGGGCTCAAGAGGAAACACCATATATTTT. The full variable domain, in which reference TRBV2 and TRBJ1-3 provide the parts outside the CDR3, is EPEVTQTPSHQVTQMGQEVILRCVPISNHLYFYWYRQILGQKVEFLVSFYNNEISEKSEIFDDQFSVERPDGSNFTLKIRSTKLEDSAMYFCASSEVGSRGNTIYFGEGSWLTVV.

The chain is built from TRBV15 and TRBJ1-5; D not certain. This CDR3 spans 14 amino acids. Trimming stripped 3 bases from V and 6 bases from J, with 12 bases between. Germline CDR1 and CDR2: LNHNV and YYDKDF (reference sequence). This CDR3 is CATSSPALAQPQHF. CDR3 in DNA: TGTGCCACCAGCAGCCCAGCCTTAGCTCAGCCCCAGCATTTT.

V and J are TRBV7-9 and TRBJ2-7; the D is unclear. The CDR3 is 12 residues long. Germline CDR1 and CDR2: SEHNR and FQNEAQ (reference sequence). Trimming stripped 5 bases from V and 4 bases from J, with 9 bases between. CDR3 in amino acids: CASSTGFYEQYF. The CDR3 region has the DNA TGTGCCAGCAGCACCGGTTTTTACGAGCAGTACTTC.

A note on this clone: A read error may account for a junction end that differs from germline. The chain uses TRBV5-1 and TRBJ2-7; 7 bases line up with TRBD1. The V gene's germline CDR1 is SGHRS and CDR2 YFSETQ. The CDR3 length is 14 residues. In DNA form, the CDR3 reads TGCGCCAGCAGCCCACCCCAAGAAAGACAGGGTCTAGACTTC. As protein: CASSPPQERQGLDF.

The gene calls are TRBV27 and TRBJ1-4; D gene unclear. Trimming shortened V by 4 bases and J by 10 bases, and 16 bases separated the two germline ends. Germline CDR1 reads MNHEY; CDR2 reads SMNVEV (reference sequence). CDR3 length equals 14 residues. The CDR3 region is CASSYSHTGGKLFF. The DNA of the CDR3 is TGTGCCAGCAGTTATAGCCATACCGGAGGAAAACTGTTTTTT.

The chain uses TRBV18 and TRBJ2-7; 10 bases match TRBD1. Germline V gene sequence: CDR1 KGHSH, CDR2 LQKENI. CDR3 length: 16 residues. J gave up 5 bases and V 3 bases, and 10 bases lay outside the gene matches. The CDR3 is CASSPGQGEGLDEQYF. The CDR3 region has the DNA TGTGCCAGCTCACCTGGACAGGGGGAGGGCTTAGACGAGCAGTACTTC. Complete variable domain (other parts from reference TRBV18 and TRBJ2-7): NAGVMQNPRHLVRRRGQEARLRCSPMKGHSHVYWYRQLPEEGLKFMVYLQKENIIDESGMPKERFSAEFPKEGPSILRIQQVVRGDSAAYFCASSPGQGEGLDEQYFGPGTRLTVT.

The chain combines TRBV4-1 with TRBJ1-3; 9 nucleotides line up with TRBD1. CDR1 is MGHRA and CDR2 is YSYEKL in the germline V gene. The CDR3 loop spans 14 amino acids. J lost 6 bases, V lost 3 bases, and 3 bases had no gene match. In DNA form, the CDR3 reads TGCGCCAGCAGCCACCTACAGGGGGCAAACACCATATATTTT. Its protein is CASSHLQGANTIYF.

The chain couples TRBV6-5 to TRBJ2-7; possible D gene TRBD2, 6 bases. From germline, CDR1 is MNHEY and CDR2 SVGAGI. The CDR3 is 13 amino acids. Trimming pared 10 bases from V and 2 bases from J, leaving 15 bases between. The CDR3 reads CAISPGGTYEQYF. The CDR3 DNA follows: TGTGCCATTAGCCCCGGGGGTACCTACGAGCAGTACTTC.

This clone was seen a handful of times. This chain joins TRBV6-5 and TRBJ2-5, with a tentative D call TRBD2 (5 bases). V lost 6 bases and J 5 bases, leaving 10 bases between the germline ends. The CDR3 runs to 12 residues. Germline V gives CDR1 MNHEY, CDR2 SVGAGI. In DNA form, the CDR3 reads TGTGCCAGCAGGGAGGCTGGGGAGACCCAGTACTTC. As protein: CASREAGETQYF.